This is a list of T cell receptor beta chains from one sample in a study of OX40 agonist ivuxolimab in advanced cancers. The repertoire was sequenced with immunoSEQ multiplex PCR; TCRdb's copy has only in-frame clones and lacks some. Of 30,000 to 40,000 clones listed, roughly 76% are singletons. This specimen consisted of CD4+ or CD8+ T cells sorted from blood, obtained in a trial of the OX40 agonist ivuxolimab. The receptors here all came from an adult with an advanced solid tumor such as melanoma, head and neck, liver or kidney cancer. The CDR3 runs from the conserved cysteine through the conserved F or W. Fields, in order: V gene, CDR3 length, J gene, clone size, D gene, CDR3 protein, CDR3 DNA. A D gene is named only where the DNA matches it firmly. Only part of the rows carry a size: once, few, many, or a class if the clone is expanded.

>TRBV5-1|15|TRBJ1-1|few|NA
CASSKGDGSNTEAFF
TGCGCCAGCAGCAAAGGGGACGGGTCGAACACTGAAGCTTTCTTT
>TRBV11-2|11|TRBJ2-3|NA|NA
CASSFGDTQYF
TGTGCCAGCAGCTTCGGAGATACGCAGTATTTT
>TRBV18|12|TRBJ2-7|NA|NA
CASSPNGYEQYF
TGTGCCAGCTCACCAAACGGCTACGAGCAGTACTTC
>TRBV30|12|TRBJ1-6|NA|NA
CAWSPGNSPLHF
TGTGCCTGGAGTCCAGGCAATTCACCCCTCCACTTT
>TRBV6-1|13|TRBJ1-4|NA|TRBD1
CASSEERGRKLFF
TGTGCCAGCAGTGAGGAAAGGGGGCGGAAACTGTTTTTT
>TRBV7-9|18|TRBJ1-1|NA|TRBD1
CASSLNLWDSLFGTEAFF
TGTGCCAGCAGCTTAAATTTATGGGACAGCTTATTTGGCACTGAAGCTTTCTTT
>TRBV5-6|14|TRBJ2-1|NA|TRBD2
CASSSGLVYNEQFF
TGTGCCAGCAGCTCCGGACTAGTCTACAATGAGCAGTTCTTC
>TRBV6-1|18|TRBJ2-1|once|NA
CASSELWHLSGRADEQFF
TGTGCCAGCAGTGAACTCTGGCACCTGAGCGGGCGTGCGGATGAGCAGTTCTTC
>TRBV2|12|TRBJ2-1|NA|NA
CASSGTNNEQFF
TGTGCCAGCAGTGGGACTAACAATGAGCAGTTCTTC
>TRBV2|13|TRBJ1-1|NA|NA
CATGGEGDTEAFF
TGTGCCACCGGGGGAGAGGGAGACACTGAAGCTTTCTTT
>TRBV7-2|12|TRBJ2-5|NA|NA
CASSWGLGTQYF
TGTGCCAGCAGCTGGGGACTGGGGACCCAGTACTTC
>TRBV19|14|TRBJ2-1|NA|TRBD2
CASSTSGTYNEQFF
TGTGCCAGTAGTACTAGCGGGACGTACAATGAGCAGTTCTTC
>TRBV5-1|13|TRBJ1-2|NA|NA
CASSSTENYGYTF
TGCGCCAGCAGTTCGACAGAAAACTATGGCTACACCTTC
>TRBV28|13|TRBJ2-3|NA|NA
CASSLLGANTQYF
TGTGCCAGCAGTTTATTGGGTGCAAATACGCAGTATTTT
>TRBV27|13|TRBJ1-2|NA|TRBD1
CASSYTGGNGYTF
TGTGCCAGCAGCTATACAGGGGGTAATGGCTACACCTTC
>TRBV28|15|TRBJ1-1|once|NA
CASSQEGDGRTEAFF
TGTGCCAGCTCCCAGGAGGGGGACGGTCGAACTGAAGCTTTCTTT
>TRBV5-6|13|TRBJ2-5|NA|NA
CASRLQGFETQYF
TGTGCCAGCAGGCTACAGGGCTTTGAGACCCAGTACTTC